These 21 T cell receptor beta chains were sequenced from one sample in a study of T-cell reconstitution after alpha-beta-depleted transplantation in children. TCRbeta library preparation incorporated unique molecular identifiers. TCRdb processed the PCR reads anew with MiXCR; each CDR3 protein has one entry. The sample yields 250,000 to 400,000 distinct CDR3 sequences, more than 20% seen once. The sample in question was PBMCs, mostly from graft donor cells, obtained 180 days after TCRalphabeta/CD19-depleted stem cell transplant. Source of these receptors: a male patient younger than 18 who had a stem cell transplant for acute lymphoblastic leukemia, so the T cells may come from the graft donor.

This rearrangement joins TRBV10-2 to TRBJ2-7; 10 nucleotides match TRBD2. Looked up from germline, CDR1 is WSHSY and CDR2 is SAAADI. V dropped 9 bases and J dropped 4; count of bases not matched to a gene: 18. The CDR3 is made up of 17 amino acids. CDR3 amino acids: CARRRGDSGRRGYEQYF. DNA of the CDR3: TGCGCCAGGAGGAGGGGGGATAGCGGGAGGAGAGGGTACGAGCAGTACTTC.

The V and J genes are TRBV5-6 and TRBJ1-5, with no clear D. The germline V gene has CDR1 SGHDT and CDR2 YYEEEE. The CDR3 is 17 residues long. V lost 4 bases to trimming and J lost 0 bases, with 17 bases between them. The CDR3 coding sequence is TGTGCCAGCAGCAAGCGTAGGGTTGGGGATAGCAATCAGCCCCAGCATTTT. It specifies CASSKRRVGDSNQPQHF.

CDR3 protein: CASSQDLKQGQPQHF. The CDR3 DNA is TGTGCCAGCAGCCAAGATCTTAAACAGGGGCAGCCCCAGCATTTT. This chain links TRBV3-1 with TRBJ1-5, with 7 bases matching TRBD1. CDR3 size: 15 residues. The trim removed 0 bases at V and 7 bases at J, leaving 6 bases unmatched. CDR1 is LGHDT and CDR2 is YNNKEL in the germline V gene (reference sequence).

The chain employs TRBV9 and TRBJ2-3; maybe TRBD2 (6 bases). The CDR3 is made up of 14 amino acids. V was shortened by 4 bases and J by 2 bases, with 11 bases between the two germline ends. The germline CDR1 and CDR2 sequences are SGDLS and YYNGEE. CDR3 sequence: CASSPWDFTDTQYF. CDR3 in DNA: TGTGCCAGCAGCCCCTGGGACTTCACAGATACGCAGTATTTT. The full variable domain, its missing parts supplied by reference TRBV9 and TRBJ2-3, is DSGVTQTPKHLITATGQRVTLRCSPRSGDLSVYWYQQSLDQGLQFLIQYYNGEERAKGNILERFSAQQFPDLHSELNLSSLELGDSALYFCASSPWDFTDTQYFGPGTRLTVL.

This chain links TRBV11-2 with TRBJ2-2, with TRBD2 identical over 7 bases. Unmatched junction bases numbered 8, after V lost 2 bases and J lost 2 bases. The CDR3 is 17 amino acids. Per germline, CDR1 SGHAT and CDR2 FQNNGV. The CDR3: CASSLFLTSINTGELFF. CDR3 in DNA: TGTGCCAGCAGCTTATTCCTGACTAGCATTAACACCGGGGAGCTGTTTTTT. The whole variable domain, remainder taken from reference TRBV11-2 and TRBJ2-2, is EAGVAQSPRYKIIEKRQSVAFWCNPISGHATLYWYQQILGQGPKLLIQFQNNGVVDDSQLPKDRFSAERLKGVDSTLKIQPAKLEDSAVYLCASSLFLTSINTGELFFGEGSRLTVL.

V usage is TRBV5-1 and J usage is TRBJ1-2; 9 nucleotides line up with TRBD1. CDR1 and CDR2 (germline): SGHRS, YFSETQ. This CDR3 comprises 15 residues. V was clipped by 4 bases and J by 1 base; unmatched bases: 5. As DNA, the CDR3 is TGCGCCAGCAGCGGACCGGACAGGGGTAACTATGGCTACACCTTC. Amino acid sequence: CASSGPDRGNYGYTF. The full variable domain, completed using reference TRBV5-1 and TRBJ1-2, is KAGVTQTPRYLIKTRGQQVTLSCSPISGHRSVSWYQQTPGQGLQFLFEYFSETQRNKGNFPGRFSGRQFSNSRSEMNVSTLELGDSALYLCASSGPDRGNYGYTFGSGTRLTVV.

This chain uses TRBV19 with TRBJ1-5; TRBD1 aligns across 9 bases. The CDR3 is made up of 17 amino acids. Germline CDR1 is LNHDA and CDR2 is SQIVND (reference sequence). With V trimmed by 5 bases and J by 5 bases, 13 bases remained unmatched. As DNA, the CDR3 is TGTGCCAGTAGTTCCCCCCCGGGACAGGGATTTTATCAGCCCCAGCATTTT. This encodes CASSSPPGQGFYQPQHF.

The rearrangement uses TRBV4-1 and TRBJ2-1; D is tentatively TRBD1 or TRBD2 (5 bases each). This CDR3 has 14 amino acids. Per the germline V gene, CDR1 is MGHRA and CDR2 is YSYEKL. The ends were cut back, 1 base at V and 8 bases at J, with 12 bases in the middle. CDR3 loop: CASSQVPGTDEQFF. DNA of the CDR3: TGCGCCAGCAGCCAAGTTCCGGGGACGGATGAGCAGTTCTTC.

The chain has TRBV7-9 and TRBJ2-3; TRBD1 agrees at 7 bases. CDR1 SEHNR and CDR2 FQNEAQ come from the germline V gene (reference sequence). With 5 bases clipped from V and 3 bases from J, the junction kept 2 bases outside the gene matches. The CDR3 is 13 amino acids. This chain's CDR3 is CASSRGLTDTQYF. DNA of the CDR3: TGTGCCAGCAGCAGGGGGCTAACAGATACGCAGTATTTT.

This clonotype was seen a few times. The chain uses TRBV5-1 and TRBJ2-7; TRBD1 aligns across 9 bases. Per the germline V gene, CDR1 is SGHRS and CDR2 is YFSETQ. The CDR3 contains 17 residues. V gave up 3 bases and J gave up 5 bases; unmatched junction bases: 15. In DNA, the CDR3 is TGCGCCAGCAGCTACGCCGGGACAGGGAAGGGGCTCCACGAGCAGTACTTC. It yields the protein CASSYAGTGKGLHEQYF.

V and J are TRBV15 and TRBJ2-1; 7 bases align to TRBD2. The CDR3 contains 13 residues. Germline CDR1 reads LNHNV; CDR2 reads YYDKDF (reference sequence). The V and J ends lost 7 bases and 5 bases, in that order; junction bases with no gene match: 5. CDR3 in amino acids: CATKGLADNEQFF. CDR3 DNA sequence: TGTGCCACCAAGGGTCTAGCGGACAATGAGCAGTTCTTC.

The sample holds a few counts of this clonotype. The rearrangement joins TRBV7-3 to TRBJ2-6; D may be TRBD2 (5 bases). The CDR3 consists of 17 residues. Germline CDR1 SGHTA, CDR2 FQGTGA. Trimming pared 1 base from V and 0 bases from J, leaving 10 bases between. CDR3 protein: CASSLIAGSSGANVLTF. CDR3 in DNA: TGTGCCAGCAGCTTAATTGCGGGTAGCTCTGGGGCCAACGTCCTGACTTTC.

The CDR3 coding sequence is TGCGCCAGCAGCTCGGGACAGAAAAACATTCAGTACTTC. This sequence encodes CASSSGQKNIQYF. V is TRBV5-1 and J is TRBJ2-4; 7 bases align to TRBD1. V lost 3 bases and J lost 4; bases outside the gene matches: 1. Germline loops: CDR1 SGHRS, CDR2 YFSETQ. The CDR3 spans 13 residues.

This clonotype was counted only a few times. The chain links TRBV6-5 to TRBJ1-2; D not certain. The CDR3 loop spans 14 amino acids. Germline assignment: CDR1 MNHEY and CDR2 SVGAGI. V was cut by 2 bases and J by 3 bases, with 10 bases left in between. In DNA form, the CDR3 reads TGTGCCAGCAGTTACCCTGACCAGGACTATGGCTACACCTTC. This encodes CASSYPDQDYGYTF.

This clonotype showed up just a few times. The rearrangement uses TRBV5-1 and TRBJ1-2, with 8 nucleotides matching TRBD1. The trim removed 5 bases at V and 4 bases at J, leaving 7 bases unmatched. Germline V gene sequence: CDR1 SGHRS, CDR2 YFSETQ. The CDR3 loop spans 14 amino acids. CDR3 coding DNA: TGCGCCAGCAGTCTTGACAGGGGAATCTATGGCTACACCTTC. Translated, it gives CASSLDRGIYGYTF.

The rearrangement uses TRBV29-1 and TRBJ2-7, with D possibly being TRBD2 (6 bases). Germline V gene lookup returns CDR1 SQVTM and CDR2 ANQGSEA. This CDR3 comprises 13 residues. Trimming took off 5 bases at V and 1 base at J, with 12 bases between the two ends. Here the CDR3 reads CSVLSGGSYEQYF. CDR3 DNA: TGCAGCGTTCTTAGCGGAGGTTCCTACGAGCAGTACTTC.

The rearrangement uses TRBV4-1 and TRBJ2-3, with 7 bases fitting TRBD2. The V segment lost 3 bases and the J segment 6 bases; nucleotides outside the gene matches: 9. CDR3 size: 15 residues. Germline CDR1 reads MGHRA; CDR2 reads YSYEKL. The CDR3 spells CASSHGARGVDTQYF. DNA of the CDR3: TGCGCCAGCAGCCATGGGGCCCGGGGGGTGGATACGCAGTATTTT.

J is TRBJ2-1 and V is TRBV15; 8 bases are shared with TRBD2. The V and J ends lost 4 bases and 2 bases, in that order; junction bases with no gene match: 4. This CDR3 is built from 15 residues. Per germline, CDR1 LNHNV and CDR2 YYDKDF (reference sequence). As DNA, the CDR3 is TGTGCCACCAGCAATAACGGGAGGGCCTACAATGAGCAGTTCTTC. This encodes CATSNNGRAYNEQFF.

This chain joins TRBV29-1 and TRBJ2-1; D uncertain. Germline V gives CDR1 SQVTM, CDR2 ANQGSEA. V was pared by 6 bases and J by 4 bases, with 13 bases between. The CDR3 totals 13 residues. DNA of the CDR3: TGCAGCGTCCCTAGGGCCCTATACAATGAGCAGTTCTTC. Amino acid sequence: CSVPRALYNEQFF.

This clonotype was seen a handful of times. The chain links TRBV5-1 to TRBJ1-6, with 8 bases fitting TRBD1. Germline loops: CDR1 SGHRS, CDR2 YFSETQ. The trim removed 2 bases at V and 4 bases at J, leaving 5 bases unmatched. CDR3 length: 16 amino acids. CDR3 nucleotide sequence: TGCGCCAGCAGCTTCCGGACAGGGCGGTATAATTCACCCCTCCACTTT. It codes for CASSFRTGRYNSPLHF. The whole variable domain, filled in from reference TRBV5-1 and TRBJ1-6, reads KAGVTQTPRYLIKTRGQQVTLSCSPISGHRSVSWYQQTPGQGLQFLFEYFSETQRNKGNFPGRFSGRQFSNSRSEMNVSTLELGDSALYLCASSFRTGRYNSPLHFGNGTRLTVT.

This clonotype was seen only a few times. The rearrangement uses TRBV4-1 and TRBJ2-7; maybe TRBD2 (6 bases). This CDR3 comprises 16 residues. V gave up 0 bases and J gave up 0 bases, with 12 bases separating them. CDR1 is MGHRA, CDR2 YSYEKL, per germline. The chain's CDR3 is CASSQDGGMSSYEQYF. The CDR3 region has the DNA TGCGCCAGCAGCCAAGATGGCGGGATGAGCTCCTACGAGCAGTACTTC.